The next 26 T cell receptor beta chains were all read from a single sample in a study of CD8+CD57+ T cells in acquired aplastic anemia. CDR3 and TCR beta VDJ profiling relied on genomic DNA as the template. TCRdb reanalysed the reads using MiXCR and keeps one entry per CDR3 protein. The data show approximately 150,000 distinct CDR3 sequences, around half seen once. Patients chosen for sequencing had CD8+CD57+ cells that had expanded, as shown by flow cytometry. The material sequenced was sorted CD4+, CD8+, or CD8+CD57+ T cells (not recorded which) from PBMCs. These receptors originate from a human donor with aplastic anemia.

This clonotype has a count of ten or more. A junction end diverges from the germline sequence, so it may reflect a read error. The V gene is TRBV2, the J gene TRBJ1-3; possible D gene TRBD1, 6 bases. The CDR3 length is 15 residues. Germline V gene lookup returns CDR1 SNHLY and CDR2 FYNNEI. The CDR3 loop is CASRDQGFSRNTIYF. The CDR3 DNA is TGTGCCAGCAGGGACCAGGGGTTCTCTAGAAACACCATATATTTT.

The chain carries TRBV6-1 and TRBJ2-6, with D possibly TRBD1 on 6 matching bases. Per the germline V gene, CDR1 is MNHNS and CDR2 is SASEGT. The V and J ends lost 6 bases and 4 bases respectively, with 13 bases between them. This CDR3 has 15 amino acids. The CDR3 sequence is CASSTSGAGANVLTF. Here the CDR3 DNA reads TGTGCCAGCAGCACTTCAGGGGCAGGGGCCAACGTCCTGACTTTC.

This clonotype appeared a few times. The rearrangement uses TRBV7-6 and TRBJ2-3, with unresolved D. V was trimmed by 5 bases and J by 1 base, leaving 7 bases between them. The CDR3 has 13 residues. Per the germline V gene, CDR1 is SGHVS and CDR2 is FNYEAQ. The CDR3 region has the DNA TGTGCCAGCAGCGAGAGAGGCACAGATACGCAGTATTTT. Protein product: CASSERGTDTQYF.

This clonotype appeared many times. The chain uses TRBV20-1 and TRBJ2-1; possible D gene TRBD2, 7 bases. There are 16 residues in the CDR3. Germline V gives CDR1 DFQATT, CDR2 SNEGSKA (reference sequence). Trimming removed 6 bases at V and 0 bases at J, with 18 bases between. CDR3 DNA sequence: TGCAGTGCCCTCCCAATCGCGGGGGCCTCCTACAATGAGCAGTTCTTC. This gives the protein CSALPIAGASYNEQFF.

This chain connects TRBV9 to TRBJ2-7; TRBD2 matches 7 bases. The CDR3 sequence is 14 residues long. Germline V gene data show CDR1 as SGDLS and CDR2 as YYNGEE. J gave up 5 bases and V 0 bases, and 5 bases lay outside the gene matches. The DNA of the CDR3 is TGTGCCAGCAGCGTAGACGGGAGGATTAACGAGCAGTACTTC. It yields the protein CASSVDGRINEQYF. The full variable domain, completed using reference TRBV9 and TRBJ2-7, is DSGVTQTPKHLITATGQRVTLRCSPRSGDLSVYWYQQSLDQGLQFLIQYYNGEERAKGNILERFSAQQFPDLHSELNLSSLELGDSALYFCASSVDGRINEQYFGPGTRLTVT.

V and J are TRBV7-8 and TRBJ1-1; 7 bases agree with TRBD1. V gave up 1 base and J gave up 7 bases; unmatched junction bases: 9. Germline CDR1 is SGHVS and CDR2 is FQNEAQ. This CDR3 has 15 amino acids. CDR3: CASSLGIPGQNEAFF. The CDR3 DNA follows: TGTGCCAGCAGCTTAGGGATACCGGGACAGAATGAAGCTTTCTTT.

This clonotype was seen many times. The V and J genes are TRBV20-1 and TRBJ2-7; maybe TRBD1 (5 bases). Trimming stripped 4 bases from V and 6 bases from J, with 16 bases between. Germline values: CDR1 DFQATT, CDR2 SNEGSKA (reference sequence). The CDR3 extends over 13 amino acids. CDR3: CSATVTQGGEQYF. The CDR3 DNA sequence: TGCAGTGCTACCGTTACGCAGGGTGGCGAGCAGTACTTC.

This clonotype has a handful of counts. This chain uses TRBV7-8 with TRBJ2-7; TRBD1 might be the D (5 bases). Trimming took off 5 bases at V and 4 bases at J, with 15 bases between the two ends. Germline V lookup: CDR1 SGHVS, CDR2 FQNEAQ. This CDR3 has 14 amino acids. The CDR3 bases are TGTGCCAGCAGCGCCAGGGTTGGCGTATACGAGCAGTACTTC. It codes for CASSARVGVYEQYF.

This clonotype was detected many times. V and J are TRBV2 and TRBJ2-1, with D possibly matching TRBD1 (6 bases). CDR3 size: 15 residues. V lost 4 bases to trimming and J lost 2 bases, with 12 bases between them. CDR1 and CDR2 from the germline V gene are SNHLY and FYNNEI. The CDR3 DNA sequence: TGTGCCAGCAGTGGAGACAGGCAAACCTACAATGAGCAGTTCTTC. Its translation: CASSGDRQTYNEQFF.

The chain is built from TRBV9 and TRBJ2-5, with unresolved D. The CDR3 length is 15 residues. V lost 0 bases, J lost 0 bases, and 9 bases lay in between. Per the germline V gene, CDR1 is SGDLS and CDR2 is YYNGEE. The CDR3 sequence is CASSVGAAYQETQYF. The CDR3 region has the DNA TGTGCCAGCAGCGTAGGGGCGGCCTACCAAGAGACCCAGTACTTC.

This clonotype was counted many times. The CDR3 here is CASSYPGGLTHSPLHF. The DNA of the CDR3 is TGTGCCAGCAGTTACCCGGGGGGACTTACTCATTCACCCCTCCACTTT. The chain uses TRBV6-5 and TRBJ1-6; perhaps TRBD1 as D (5 bases). Deletions cut 2 bases from V and 8 bases from J, with 16 bases between. The germline V gene encodes CDR1 MNHEY and CDR2 SVGAGI. The CDR3 extends over 16 amino acids.

To note about this clonotype: A much bigger clone sits one base away, suggesting this may be a read error. The V call is TRBV9, the J call TRBJ2-2; D is unresolved. V lost 4 bases and J lost 2, with 12 bases in between. This CDR3 contains 15 residues. The germline CDR1 and CDR2 sequences are SGDLS and YYNGEE. CDR3 region: CASSSQGRNTGELFF. CDR3 DNA: TGTGCCAGCAGCTCCCAAGGACGAAACACCGGGGAGCTGTTTTTT.

As DNA, the CDR3 is TGTGCCATCAGATCCGGGACAGTAGACTACGAGCAGTACTTC. As protein: CAIRSGTVDYEQYF. The rearrangement links TRBV10-3 to TRBJ2-7; TRBD1 matches 7 bases. Germline trimming cut 6 bases from V and 3 bases from J; bases unmatched to any gene: 8. The V gene's germline CDR1 is ENHRY and CDR2 SYGVKD. The CDR3 has 14 residues.

This clonotype was recorded at least ten times. This sequence joins TRBV20-1 and TRBJ1-5; 7 positions agree with TRBD1. Germline CDR1 is DFQATT and CDR2 is SNEGSKA (reference sequence). The CDR3 consists of 12 residues. V shed 6 bases and J 11 bases; nucleotides not matched to a gene: 10. DNA for the CDR3: TGCAGTGCCCCGACAGGGAGGAAAGCCCAGCATTTT. Amino acid sequence: CSAPTGRKAQHF.

About this clonotype itself: A much bigger clone sits one base away, suggesting this may be a read error. This rearrangement joins TRBV5-1 to TRBJ2-2; D possibly corresponds to TRBD2 (5 bases). The CDR3 has 15 residues. Germline CDR1 is SGHRS and CDR2 is YFSETQ. Here the CDR3 reads CASGLDGGDTGELFF. CDR3 nucleotides: TGCGCCAGCGGCTTGGACGGAGGAGACACCGGGGAGCTGTTTTTT. Using reference TRBV5-1 and TRBJ2-2 for the parts outside the CDR3, the full variable domain is KAGVTQTPRYLIKTRGQQVTLSCSPISGHRSVSWYQQTPGQGLQFLFEYFSETQRNKGNFPGRFSGRQFSNSRSEMNVSTLELGDSALYLCASGLDGGDTGELFFGEGSRLTVL.

This chain joins TRBV3-1 and TRBJ1-2, with D tentatively TRBD1 (5 bases). V was cut by 3 bases and J by 8 bases, with 19 bases left in between. CDR1 and CDR2 (germline): LGHDT, YNNKEL (reference sequence). CDR3 length: 15 amino acids. CDR3 sequence (DNA): TGTGCCAGCAGCCACCGACAGCCTCACCGTTCGGGCTACACCTTC. It is translated as CASSHRQPHRSGYTF.

This clonotype has only a few counts. The rearrangement uses TRBV15 and TRBJ2-1; a weak D match, TRBD2 (6 bases). The germline V gene has CDR1 LNHNV and CDR2 YYDKDF (reference sequence). V lost 6 bases and J lost 0, with 12 bases in between. This CDR3 contains 15 residues. CDR3 coding DNA: TGTGCCACCAGTCGGGACTCGAGCTCCTACAATGAGCAGTTCTTC. It encodes CATSRDSSSYNEQFF.

Many counts were recorded for this clonotype. V and J are TRBV11-2 and TRBJ2-2; no clear D. Trimming took 4 bases from V and 0 from J, leaving 15 bases between them. This CDR3 has 17 amino acids. Germline V lookup: CDR1 SGHAT, CDR2 FQNNGV. CDR3 DNA sequence: TGTGCCAGCAGCTACGACCTAATTGTCGCGAACACCGGGGAGCTGTTTTTT. It encodes CASSYDLIVANTGELFF.

This chain links TRBV5-1 with TRBJ1-5; 12 bases fit TRBD1. Germline CDR1 and CDR2: SGHRS and YFSETQ. The CDR3 has 20 amino acids. The V segment lost 0 bases and the J segment 9 bases; nucleotides outside the gene matches: 19. The CDR3 here is CASSLEPIPGQGAGSGPQHF. The CDR3 bases are TGCGCCAGCAGCTTGGAGCCGATCCCGGGACAGGGGGCGGGCTCGGGGCCCCAGCATTTT.

V is TRBV13 and J is TRBJ2-3; D gene ambiguous. Germline V gene lookup returns CDR1 PRHDT and CDR2 FYEKMQ (reference sequence). CDR3 length equals 12 residues. V lost 7 bases to trimming and J lost 2 bases, with 7 bases between them. The CDR3 DNA sequence: TGTGCCAGCAAAAACTACACAGATACGCAGTATTTT. It translates to CASKNYTDTQYF.

Concerning this clonotype itself: This may arise from a read error, as a much more abundant clone is one base away. The rearrangement joins TRBV6-1 to TRBJ1-2; TRBD1 matches 7 bases. With V trimmed by 6 bases and J by 0 bases, 13 bases remained unmatched. CDR1 and CDR2 (germline): MNHNS, SASEGT. The CDR3 contains 17 residues. The CDR3: CASRAGTGEFANYGYTF. The DNA for the CDR3 is TGTGCCAGCAGAGCCGGAACAGGGGAGTTCGCTAACTATGGCTACACCTTC.

This clonotype occurred a few times. The J gene is TRBJ2-5, the V gene TRBV19; D tentatively reads TRBD1 or TRBD2 (5 bases each). Germline V gene sequence: CDR1 LNHDA, CDR2 SQIVND (reference sequence). The CDR3 is 13 amino acids. Trimming cost V 6 bases and J 5 bases, with 13 bases left between them. The CDR3 spells CASSPGPRETQYF. The CDR3 coding sequence is TGTGCCAGTAGCCCGGGGCCGAGGGAGACCCAGTACTTC.

This chain joins TRBV20-1 and TRBJ2-5, with D possibly matching TRBD1 (6 bases). This CDR3 is 11 amino acids long. V was pared by 4 bases and J by 7 bases, with 10 bases between. Germline assignment: CDR1 DFQATT and CDR2 SNEGSKA (reference sequence). The CDR3 nucleotides read TGCAGTGCTACAGGGGAGAGGACCCAGTACTTC. Protein sequence: CSATGERTQYF.

CDR3 in amino acids: CASKAGGWTTDTQYF. CDR3 DNA sequence: TGTGCCAGCAAGGCGGGGGGCTGGACGACAGATACGCAGTATTTT. This rearrangement joins TRBV10-3 to TRBJ2-3; 8 bases are a match to TRBD2. V was pared by 10 bases and J by 3 bases, with 12 bases of the junction left unmatched. This CDR3 region has 15 residues. CDR1 is ENHRY and CDR2 is SYGVKD in the germline V gene.

The chain has TRBV6-4 and TRBJ1-4; 7 positions agree with TRBD1. Losses at the gene ends were 5 bases for V and 8 bases for J; bases not matched to a gene: 8. The germline CDR1 and CDR2 sequences are MRHNA and SNTAGT. The CDR3 is made up of 14 amino acids. The CDR3: CASSQQDRSEKLFF. CDR3 coding DNA: TGTGCCAGCAGTCAACAGGACAGGTCAGAAAAACTGTTTTTT.

This chain links TRBV6-1 with TRBJ1-4, with D tentatively TRBD1 (6 bases). Germline lookup yields CDR1 MNHNS and CDR2 SASEGT. Between the trimmed V and J ends, which lost 7 bases and 7 bases, there was a span of 19 bases. The CDR3 totals 15 residues. The CDR3 bases are TGTGCCAGCACCAACACAGGGCCCTTCGGTGAAAAACTGTTTTTT. Its protein product is CASTNTGPFGEKLFF.